The 26 T cell receptor beta chains below all came from one sample that was sequenced in a study of brain metastases from non-small cell lung cancer. TCRdb keeps only in-frame clones here, not all; method: immunoSEQ multiplex PCR. The profile covers a few thousand clones, with 75% to 85% appearing a single time and 18% taken by the ten largest. The sample comprised primary lung tumor tissue. The receptors come from a donor at least 40 years old with non-small cell lung cancer.

This clone was counted only a few times. The chain links TRBV5-6 to TRBJ1-6; the D is unclear. The CDR3 is 15 amino acids. Germline lookup yields CDR1 SGHDT and CDR2 YYEEEE. Trimming removed 0 bases from V and 8 bases from J, with 12 bases in between. Here the CDR3 DNA reads TGTGCCAGCAGCTTGGCCAACGGGGTTGATTCACCCCTCCACTTT. Its protein is CASSLANGVDSPLHF.

V gene TRBV10-3 combines with J gene TRBJ2-3; 8 nucleotides align to TRBD2. V lost 3 bases to trimming and J lost 5 bases; unmatched junction nucleotides: 13. This CDR3 spans 17 amino acids. The germline V gene has CDR1 ENHRY and CDR2 SYGVKD. As DNA, the CDR3 is TGTGCCATCAGTGAATCAGGTTTAAGACTAGCGAGAGATACGCAGTATTTT. Its translation: CAISESGLRLARDTQYF.

This chain links TRBV10-3 with TRBJ1-1, with TRBD1 as a possible D gene (5 bases). The CDR3 has 14 amino acids. V was trimmed by 10 bases and J by 0 bases, leaving 15 bases between them. CDR1 is ENHRY, CDR2 SYGVKD, per germline. CDR3 coding DNA: TGTGCCACCGCCCCAGGGCGGCTGAACACTGAAGCTTTCTTT. It codes for CATAPGRLNTEAFF.

The chain joins TRBV19 to TRBJ2-5; D might be TRBD1 or TRBD2, each matching 5 bases. Trimming pared 5 bases from V and 2 bases from J, leaving 15 bases between. This CDR3 contains 15 residues. Germline CDR1 LNHDA, CDR2 SQIVND (reference sequence). CDR3 in DNA: TGTGCCAGTAGTGGAGCCGGGACCGCACAAGAGACCCAGTACTTC. Amino acids: CASSGAGTAQETQYF.

The rearrangement uses TRBV27 and TRBJ2-5; perhaps TRBD1 as D (8 bases). CDR1 and CDR2 (germline): MNHEY, SMNVEV (reference sequence). Trimming removed 5 bases at V and 5 bases at J, with 15 bases between. CDR3 length equals 14 residues. The CDR3 nucleotides are TGTGCCAGCAGTCGACAGGGGACTACGGAGACCCAGTACTTC. Encoded protein: CASSRQGTTETQYF.

In this sample, this clone turned up a few times. The gene calls are TRBV20-1 and TRBJ1-4, with 7 bases lining up with TRBD1. Germline CDR1 is DFQATT and CDR2 is SNEGSKA (reference sequence). After removal of 3 bases from V and 0 bases from J, the junction contained 22 bases not matched to a gene. CDR3 length equals 21 residues. The CDR3 bases are TGCAGTGCTAGTTATAGGCCGGGACAGCGATTCCTTCCTGCAACTAATGAAAAACTGTTTTTT. Its protein is CSASYRPGQRFLPATNEKLFF.

This chain uses TRBV7-3 with TRBJ2-3; D unresolved. Trimming took off 3 bases at V and 7 bases at J, with 11 bases between the two ends. Germline V lookup: CDR1 SGHTA, CDR2 FQGTGA. The CDR3 extends over 13 amino acids. The CDR3 loop is CASSLARSNTQYF. The CDR3 coding sequence is TGTGCCAGCAGCTTGGCCAGGTCAAATACGCAGTATTTT.

With regard to this clone: An end of the junction differs from the germline gene, which may be a read error. Within the sample, other DNA sequences also encode this same CDR3. The DNA of the CDR3 is TGTGCCAGCAGCTTAGCTGAGTTAGGGGGCGAGCAATACTTC. Amino acids: CASSLAELGGEQYF. The chain has TRBV7-9 and TRBJ2-7; the match to TRBD1 covers 7 bases. The CDR3 extends over 14 amino acids. CDR1 is SEHNR, CDR2 FQNEAQ, per germline (reference sequence).

This clone was picked up one time. The rearrangement joins TRBV10-2 to TRBJ2-5; D is unresolved. The CDR3 has 13 residues. Per the germline V gene, CDR1 is WSHSY and CDR2 is SAAADI. V shed 3 bases and J shed 5 bases, with 10 bases lying between them. The CDR3 nucleotides are TGCGCCAGCAGTGATAGAGCTAGGGAGACCCAGTACTTC. The encoded protein is CASSDRARETQYF.

V gene TRBV6-5 combines with J gene TRBJ2-7; possibly TRBD1 for D (5 bases). Trimming shortened V by 1 base and J by 1 base, and 8 bases separated the two germline ends. The germline V gene has CDR1 MNHEY and CDR2 SVGAGI. This CDR3 has 14 amino acids. Here the CDR3 reads CASSYWGGSYEQYF. In DNA, the CDR3 is TGTGCCAGCAGTTACTGGGGCGGTTCCTACGAGCAGTACTTC.

The chain recombines TRBV19 with TRBJ2-5, with D tentatively TRBD1 (6 bases). CDR3 size: 15 residues. The V end was cut by 9 bases, the J end by 5 bases, with 22 bases between. Germline CDR1 is LNHDA and CDR2 is SQIVND (reference sequence). DNA of the CDR3: TGTGCCAGCTCCCCTGAGGGCAGGGGAAGGGAGACCCAGTACTTC. Translating gives CASSPEGRGRETQYF.

This chain joins TRBV29-1 and TRBJ1-2; a possible D gene is TRBD1 (5 bases). Germline assignment: CDR1 SQVTM and CDR2 ANQGSEA. The CDR3 is 14 amino acids. Trimming shortened V by 5 bases and J by 3 bases, and 16 bases separated the two germline ends. CDR3 sequence: CSVYGHTKDYGYTF. Written as DNA, the CDR3 is TGCAGCGTTTACGGACACACTAAGGACTATGGCTACACCTTC.

The chain couples TRBV12-5 to TRBJ2-2, with 10 bases fitting TRBD1. Germline loops: CDR1 LGHNT, CDR2 FRNRAP. The CDR3 extends over 17 amino acids. Trimming took 4 bases from V and 4 from J; bases not matched to a gene: 9. CDR3 region: CASGYSGTGDLTGELFF. In DNA, the CDR3 is TGTGCTAGTGGTTACTCCGGGACAGGGGACCTCACCGGGGAGCTGTTTTTT.

This clone was detected a few times. The chain employs TRBV6-2 or TRBV6-3 and TRBJ1-2; TRBD1 aligns across 7 bases. Unmatched junction bases numbered 14, after V lost 6 bases and J lost 4 bases. Germline lookup yields CDR1 MNHEY and CDR2 SVGEGT. The CDR3 is 16 residues long. CDR3 residues: CASSRDRQGNPYGYTF. The CDR3 region has the DNA TGTGCCAGCAGCCGGGACCGACAGGGAAATCCCTATGGCTACACCTTC.

There are a few counts of this clone. Distinct nucleotide sequences in the sample also encode this CDR3. The DNA of the CDR3 is TGTGCCAGCAGCGTAGGGGGAAGTCACATCGCCTACGAGCAGTACTTC. Amino acids: CASSVGGSHIAYEQYF. J is TRBJ2-7 and V is TRBV9; D unresolved. Trimming removed 0 bases from V and 2 bases from J, with 15 bases in between. The CDR3 is 16 amino acids. Germline V gene data show CDR1 as SGDLS and CDR2 as YYNGEE. The full variable domain, its missing parts supplied by reference TRBV9 and TRBJ2-7, is DSGVTQTPKHLITATGQRVTLRCSPRSGDLSVYWYQQSLDQGLQFLIQYYNGEERAKGNILERFSAQQFPDLHSELNLSSLELGDSALYFCASSVGGSHIAYEQYFGPGTRLTVT.

This chain connects TRBV27 to TRBJ2-7, with a tentative D call TRBD1 (6 bases). Trimming left V 8 bases short and J 9 bases short, with 26 bases between. The length of the CDR3 is 15 residues. Germline V lookup: CDR1 MNHEY, CDR2 SMNVEV (reference sequence). The DNA of the CDR3 is TGTGCCAGCGAGGGAATTGAGGGGGATCTAGGGGTGCAGTACTTC. Amino acid sequence: CASEGIEGDLGVQYF.

V and J are TRBV29-1 and TRBJ1-2; D ambiguous. The CDR3 covers 14 residues. CDR1 SQVTM and CDR2 ANQGSEA come from the germline V gene. Trimming removed 0 bases at V and 4 bases at J, with 12 bases between. The CDR3, as DNA: TGCAGCGTTGAAGATGGCGTCAGCCGCTATGGCTACACCTTC. Protein sequence: CSVEDGVSRYGYTF.

V is TRBV7-3 and J is TRBJ2-7; D is unresolved. V was trimmed by 0 bases and J by 4 bases, leaving 7 bases between them. The CDR3 extends over 13 amino acids. In germline, CDR1 is SGHTA, CDR2 FQGTGA. The CDR3 loop is CASSLTYGYEQYF. The CDR3 nucleotides read TGTGCCAGCAGCTTAACGTATGGGTACGAGCAGTACTTC.

V usage is TRBV27 and J usage is TRBJ1-5; no firm D call. Germline values: CDR1 MNHEY, CDR2 SMNVEV (reference sequence). V was cut by 2 bases and J by 5 bases, with 10 bases left in between. The length of the CDR3 is 14 residues. This CDR3 reads CASSLRYSHQPQHF. CDR3 nucleotides: TGTGCCAGCAGTTTAAGGTACTCGCATCAGCCCCAGCATTTT.

The chain joins TRBV19 to TRBJ2-6; no clear D. Germline V gives CDR1 LNHDA, CDR2 SQIVND (reference sequence). V lost 2 bases to trimming and J lost 0 bases, with 5 bases between them. CDR3 length: 15 amino acids. CDR3 residues: CASSIFSSGANVLTF. CDR3 nucleotide sequence: TGTGCCAGTAGTATATTTAGCTCTGGGGCCAACGTCCTGACTTTC.

The CDR3 loop reads CASSFKTGTYEQYF. The CDR3 nucleotides read TGTGCCAGCAGCTTTAAGACAGGTACCTACGAGCAGTACTTC. This chain links TRBV7-2 with TRBJ2-7; D is possibly TRBD1 (6 bases). This CDR3 comprises 14 residues. Germline V gives CDR1 SGHTA, CDR2 FQGNSA. The V end was cut by 3 bases, the J end by 2 bases, with 11 bases between.

The V gene is TRBV18, the J gene TRBJ1-1; D gene ambiguous. V shed 2 bases and J shed 3 bases, with 16 bases lying between them. The CDR3 extends over 16 amino acids. Germline V gives CDR1 KGHSH, CDR2 LQKENI. The CDR3: CASSPNLVTGDTEAFF. For the CDR3, the DNA is TGTGCCAGCTCACCAAACCTTGTTACCGGCGACACTGAAGCTTTCTTT.

The genes are TRBV5-6 and TRBJ1-1; maybe TRBD1 (6 bases). Germline V gene data show CDR1 as SGHDT and CDR2 as YYEEEE. This CDR3 region has 16 residues. The V end was cut by 4 bases, the J end by 0 bases, with 16 bases between. The CDR3 region is CASSHHPTGMNTEAFF. Written as DNA, the CDR3 is TGTGCCAGCAGCCACCACCCAACAGGGATGAACACTGAAGCTTTCTTT.

As for this clone: Germline and junction disagree at one end, which may indicate a read error. The same CDR3 is also encoded by other DNA sequences in this sample. This chain uses TRBV7-9 with TRBJ2-2; TRBD2 aligns across 13 bases. The CDR3 spans 16 residues. CDR1 SEHNR and CDR2 FQNEAQ come from the germline V gene (reference sequence). Written as DNA, the CDR3 is TGTGCCAGCAGCCCTGGACTAGCGGGAGCGGCCGGGGAGCTATTTTTT. Its protein product is CASSPGLAGAAGELFF.

Only a few counts were recorded for this clone. The chain employs TRBV28 and TRBJ1-2; D is ambiguous. CDR3 length equals 15 residues. Trimming pared 6 bases from V and 3 bases from J, leaving 17 bases between. Germline lookup yields CDR1 MDHEN and CDR2 SYDVKM. The CDR3 DNA reads TGTGCCAGCAGCTATGGCCCCGGAGGATACTATGGCTACACCTTC. Its translation: CASSYGPGGYYGYTF.

A word on this clone: One junction end disagrees with the germline gene, perhaps due to a read error. The identical CDR3 is also encoded by other nucleotide sequences in the sample. The J gene is TRBJ1-2, the V gene TRBV18; TRBD1 is a possible D gene (5 bases). Germline loops: CDR1 KGHSH, CDR2 LQKENI. The CDR3 loop spans 15 amino acids. CDR3 coding DNA: TGTGCCAGTTCACCATTCCGCACTAGGGGCTATGGCTACACCTTC. Its translation is CASSPFRTRGYGYTF.